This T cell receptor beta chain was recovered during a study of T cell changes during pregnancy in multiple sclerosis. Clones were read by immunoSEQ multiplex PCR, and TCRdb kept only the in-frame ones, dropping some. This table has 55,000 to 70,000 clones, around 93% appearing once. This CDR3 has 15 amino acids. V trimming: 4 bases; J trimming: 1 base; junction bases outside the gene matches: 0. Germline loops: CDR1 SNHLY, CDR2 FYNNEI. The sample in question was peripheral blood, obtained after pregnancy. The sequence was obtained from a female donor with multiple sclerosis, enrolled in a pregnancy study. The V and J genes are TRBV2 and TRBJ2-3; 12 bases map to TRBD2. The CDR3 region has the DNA TGTGCCAGCAGTGGACTAGCGGGAGGCACAGATACGCAGTATTTT. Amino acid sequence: CASSGLAGGTDTQYF. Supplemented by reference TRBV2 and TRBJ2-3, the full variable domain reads EPEVTQTPSHQVTQMGQEVILRCVPISNHLYFYWYRQILGQKVEFLVSFYNNEISEKSEIFDDQFSVERPDGSNFTLKIRSTKLEDSAMYFCASSGLAGGTDTQYFGPGTRLTVL.